The T cell receptor beta chain described here comes from a study of blood T cell repertoires in COVID-19. Study at large: The study drew acute and convalescent COVID-19 samples from the United States, Italy and Spain.

The germline gives CDR1 LGHNA, CDR2 YSLEER. V shed 3 bases and J 8 bases; nucleotides not matched to a gene: 7. This CDR3 contains 15 residues. Per the study methods: Reference gene primers were amplified, and this amplification served to estimate nucleated cell counts. Repertoires were generated with immunoSEQ multiplex PCR, while TCRdb's copy carries only in-frame clones and drops some. For V, J and clone size, that table is used; D and trimming come from the DNA. Found here are 200,000 to 300,000 clones, around 84% of them singletons; the top ten hold around 2.4%. V gene TRBV4-3 combines with J gene TRBJ1-4, with 9 bases identical to TRBD1. The TCR comes from a man in his forties who had recovered from COVID-19. Sequences were obtained from peripheral blood. CDR3 in amino acids: CASSQGDRDFEKLFF. Here the CDR3 DNA reads TGCGCCAGCAGCCAGGGGGACAGGGATTTCGAAAAACTGTTTTTT.